This TCR beta chain emerged from a study of blood T cell repertoires in COVID-19 (dated by TCRdb to 2018 to 2021). With regard to the full study: Samples covering the acute and convalescent phases of COVID-19 were provided by collaborators in the United States, Italy and Spain. The material from the prospective study consisted of cDNA or gDNA derived from T cells, B-cell-depleted T cells, or PBMCs. The dataset comprised deeply sampled blood TCRbeta repertoires from subjects exposed to, actively infected with, or recovered from COVID-19. The repertoires were released in a freely available public database meant as a resource for research on the immune response to SARS-CoV-2. The samples were drawn from two sources: the first 160 participants of the ongoing ImmuneRACE study, and 950 to 1,500 subjects contributed by 6 global collaborators. Sample metadata almost always included a de-identified subject ID, COVID-19 status, age in years and sex. HLA class I and class II types, where available, came from metadata supplied by the sample provider rather than from assay-based typing.

A remark on this clone: No cognate antigen has been identified for it. Base quality data are lacking; no much larger clone is found one base away.

The full study reports these points: How much clinical and demographic metadata was included differed by source and by participant, and the metadata was provided uncurated.

Cut back by 2 bases and 5 bases, the V and J ends lie 12 bases apart. Reading the germline V gene gives CDR1 MDHEN and CDR2 SYDVKM. From its cysteine to its phenylalanine, the CDR3 spans 14 amino acids. The entry retains the CDR3 DNA only, 42 bases that are in frame from base 1. The collaborating institutions used their own protocols to collect whole blood in K2EDTA tubes. For TCRbeta analysis, collaborator samples were shipped as frozen whole blood, as isolated PBMCs, or as DNA extracted from either sample type. The immunoSEQ Assay, a bias-controlled multiplex PCR, was used to amplify TCRbeta CDR3 regions from genomic DNA. The original pipeline was this. The number of nucleated cells in each sample was estimated by amplification of reference gene primers within the assay. To quantify the absolute abundance of each unique TCRbeta CDR3 rearrangement, sequence reads were collapsed and filtered. For each sample, productive Simpson clonality was calculated by taking the square root of Simpson's diversity index across productive rearrangements. As stored in TCRdb, this immuneACCESS dataset retains in-frame rearrangements with V and J assigned. A fraction of the clones does not appear; measured against another copy, unresolved V genes explain less than half of the discrepancy, and the remainder lacks a known reason. V and J calls and clone size are copied from that table; D and trimming were computed from the DNA. The sample table records about 190,000 clones; 88% of these occur just once. In total, the top ten clones hold 4.4% of the sample.

The origin of this receptor is a human donor in a cohort sampled during active COVID-19. The chain is made from TRBV28 and TRBJ2-5, and possibly TRBD2, on 6 matching bases. The sample comprised peripheral blood. The CDR3: CASSLGGGLETQYF. The DNA sequence is as follows: TGTGCCAGCAGTTTAGGTGGAGGGCTGGAGACCCAGTACTTC.